The 23 T cell receptor beta chains given below trace back to one sample, sequenced in a study of blood T cells in healthy people across ages. A second PCR of roughly 6 to 12 cycles used a sample-barcoded 5' primer and a J-beta primer mix. In TCRdb, the 5' RACE reads were re-called with MiXCR into one record per CDR3 protein. The sample includes 1.2 million to 1.5 million distinct CDR3 sequences, around 55% of them seen just once. Sequencing was carried out using blood. Receptors were obtained from a man aged 18 to 29 in good health.

This chain connects TRBV4-1 to TRBJ1-5; D remains ambiguous. V lost 0 bases to trimming and J lost 9 bases, with 15 bases between them. The CDR3 sequence is 15 residues long. From germline, CDR1 is MGHRA and CDR2 YSYEKL. The CDR3 loop reads CASSQDPLGSRPQHF. The CDR3 bases are TGCGCCAGCAGCCAAGACCCATTAGGGTCCAGGCCCCAGCATTTT.

The chain carries TRBV27 and TRBJ2-4, with TRBD2 matching 9 bases. TRBJ2-7 matches the DNA end more closely, so the J call is doubtful. This CDR3 spans 14 amino acids. Germline-derived CDR1 and CDR2 are MNHEY and SMNVEV (reference sequence). The CDR3 region is CASSAGLADYEQYF. In nucleotides, the CDR3 is TGTGCCAGCAGTGCGGGACTAGCAGATTACGAGCAGTACTTC.

The genes are TRBV11-3 and TRBJ2-1, with 8 nucleotides matching TRBD2. In germline, CDR1 is SGHNT, CDR2 YENEEA. The junction had 13 bases not matched to a gene; V was cut back by 5 bases and J by 7 bases. The CDR3 covers 16 residues. CDR3 sequence: CASSPRGGFEYNEQFF. DNA of the CDR3: TGTGCCAGCAGCCCCCGGGGGGGGTTCGAGTATAATGAGCAGTTCTTC.

This clonotype was observed a single time. The CDR3: CSVDASEQITEAFF. Here the CDR3 DNA reads TGCAGCGTTGATGCGTCAGAGCAGATCACTGAAGCTTTCTTT. The rearrangement joins TRBV29-1 to TRBJ1-1; D gene ambiguous. The CDR3 length is 14 residues. V gave up 3 bases and J gave up 4 bases, with 15 bases separating them. Germline V gene data show CDR1 as SQVTM and CDR2 as ANQGSEA.

The chain's CDR3 is CASSFLSWGQSTDTQYF. DNA of the CDR3: TGTGCCAGCAGCTTCCTCTCGTGGGGACAGAGCACAGATACGCAGTATTTT. The rearrangement uses TRBV7-2 and TRBJ2-3, with 7 bases fitting TRBD1. The CDR3 extends over 17 amino acids. Trimming cost V 3 bases and J 0 bases; bases outside gene matches: 9. Germline CDR1 and CDR2: SGHTA and FQGNSA.

This clonotype has just one count. The junction departs from germline at one end; a sequencing error may be responsible. This sequence joins TRBV11-3 and TRBJ2-1, with TRBD2 matching over 11 bases. This CDR3 has 15 amino acids. Germline CDR1 SGHNT, CDR2 YENEEA. CDR3: CASSFSGLAENEQFF. In DNA, the CDR3 is TGTGCCAGTAGCTTCTCGGGACTAGCGGAGAATGAGCAGTTCTTC.

This chain links TRBV12-3 or TRBV12-4 with TRBJ2-5; TRBD2 aligns across 8 bases. Germline trimming cut 2 bases from V and 11 bases from J; bases unmatched to any gene: 19. The CDR3 is made up of 17 amino acids. The CDR3 reads CASSLRGAGGFYNEQYF. CDR3 coding DNA: TGTGCCAGCAGTTTAAGGGGGGCGGGAGGTTTCTACAATGAGCAGTACTTC.

V gene TRBV7-9 combines with J gene TRBJ2-4; D is uncertain. The J call may be incorrect, as the DNA end agrees better with TRBJ2-5. The CDR3 covers 15 residues. The germline V gene has CDR1 SEHNR and CDR2 FQNEAQ (reference sequence). Here the CDR3 DNA reads TGTGCCAGCAGCTCCTCTCGTGTAGGGTGGGAGACCCAGTACTTC. This encodes CASSSSRVGWETQYF.

This clonotype was detected a few times. The chain carries TRBV13 and TRBJ2-3; D is unclear. The CDR3 consists of 16 residues. The germline V and J ends were trimmed by 1 base and 2 bases, with 13 bases remaining between them. The germline CDR1 and CDR2 sequences are PRHDT and FYEKMQ (reference sequence). CDR3 in amino acids: CASSLDPRSFTDTQYF. The DNA for the CDR3 is TGTGCCAGCAGCTTAGATCCCCGGTCCTTCACAGATACGCAGTATTTT.

This clonotype was recorded a few times. The chain carries TRBV4-3 and TRBJ2-1, with 8 bases fitting TRBD2. The CDR3 is made up of 16 amino acids. V shed 5 bases and J 6 bases; nucleotides not matched to a gene: 12. Germline loops: CDR1 LGHNA, CDR2 YSLEER. Here the CDR3 reads CASSARTGLGVNEQFF. CDR3 bases: TGCGCCAGCAGCGCTCGTACGGGACTAGGGGTCAATGAGCAGTTCTTC.

The chain employs TRBV6-1 and TRBJ1-5; perhaps TRBD1 as D (6 bases). The CDR3 covers 12 residues. Trimming shortened V by 6 bases and J by 5 bases, and 8 bases separated the two germline ends. CDR1 and CDR2 (germline): MNHNS, SASEGT. The DNA for the CDR3 is TGTGCCAGCAGCGGACAGCATCAGCCCCAGCATTTT. This translates into CASSGQHQPQHF.

This sequence joins TRBV20-1 and TRBJ2-3, with 13 positions matching TRBD2. The CDR3 runs to 17 residues. After removal of 0 bases from V and 6 bases from J, the junction contained 9 bases not matched to a gene. The germline gives CDR1 DFQATT, CDR2 SNEGSKA (reference sequence). The CDR3 DNA reads TGCAGTGCTAGAGATCCTACTAGCGGGGGGGCCGAGGATACGCAGTATTTT. The encoded protein is CSARDPTSGGAEDTQYF.

This chain connects TRBV29-1 to TRBJ2-1; D is undetermined. CDR1 SQVTM and CDR2 ANQGSEA come from the germline V gene. The CDR3 has 13 residues. With 4 bases removed from V and 5 bases from J, the gap between germline ends came to 12 bases. CDR3 protein: CSVALTANNEQFF. In nucleotides, the CDR3 is TGCAGCGTTGCGCTTACAGCAAACAATGAGCAGTTCTTC.

The chain couples TRBV3-1 to TRBJ2-7; D might be TRBD2 (6 bases). Germline V lookup: CDR1 LGHDT, CDR2 YNNKEL (reference sequence). There are 14 residues in the CDR3. Trimming took 5 bases from V and 9 from J, leaving 20 bases between them. This CDR3 is CASSKGGGRNAQYF. The CDR3 coding sequence is TGTGCCAGCAGCAAAGGTGGGGGGAGAAACGCGCAGTACTTC.

The table lists this clonotype with a few counts. This chain joins TRBV29-1 and TRBJ2-7; D perhaps matches TRBD1 (6 bases). The CDR3 is 14 amino acids. From germline, CDR1 is SQVTM and CDR2 ANQGSEA. Trimming took off 7 bases at V and 4 bases at J, with 20 bases between the two ends. CDR3 loop: CSASSADRRYEQYF. CDR3 DNA: TGCAGCGCTTCTTCCGCGGACAGACGATACGAGCAGTACTTC.

This clonotype came up a few times. The chain uses TRBV5-1 and TRBJ1-2; no firm D call. V dropped 5 bases and J dropped 3 bases, with 17 bases sitting between them. Germline V gives CDR1 SGHRS, CDR2 YFSETQ. The CDR3 totals 15 residues. CDR3 DNA: TGCGCCAGCAGAGGGCCAGCCACGGAGGACTATGGCTACACCTTC. Translation gives CASRGPATEDYGYTF.

This chain connects TRBV10-1 to TRBJ2-7; TRBD2 is a possible D gene (7 bases). Germline V gene lookup returns CDR1 WNHNN and CDR2 SYGVQD (reference sequence). V was shortened by 7 bases and J by 8 bases, with 15 bases between the two germline ends. The CDR3 has 12 amino acids. CDR3 nucleotides: TGCGCCAGCACCTCGACGGGGGGCAAGCAGTACTTC. It translates to CASTSTGGKQYF.

The chain combines TRBV27 with TRBJ2-1; D unclear. The better agreement between TRBJ2-7 and the DNA end casts doubt on the J call. The CDR3 is made up of 13 amino acids. Per the germline V gene, CDR1 is MNHEY and CDR2 is SMNVEV (reference sequence). The CDR3 nucleotides read TGTGCCAGCAGTCCTAAGTATGTCTACGAGCAGTACTTC. Protein: CASSPKYVYEQYF.

This clonotype has more than one count but fewer than ten. The chain carries TRBV5-1 and TRBJ2-5, with no clear D. This CDR3 has 14 amino acids. V was cut by 5 bases and J by 5 bases, with 16 bases left in between. CDR1 is SGHRS and CDR2 is YFSETQ in the germline V gene. The CDR3 region is CASSRLTLGETQYF. The CDR3 nucleotides are TGCGCCAGCAGTAGGCTAACCCTGGGGGAGACCCAGTACTTC.

The chain joins TRBV18 to TRBJ1-2, with D perhaps matching TRBD1 (5 bases). The CDR3 spans 14 residues. The V end lost 2 bases, the J end lost 8 bases, and 15 bases lay between the germline ends. The germline gives CDR1 KGHSH, CDR2 LQKENI. This CDR3 reads CASSPGTGYRGYTF. DNA for the CDR3: TGTGCCAGCTCACCAGGGACGGGCTATCGAGGCTACACCTTC. Combining the CDR3 with reference TRBV18 and TRBJ1-2 gives the whole variable domain NAGVMQNPRHLVRRRGQEARLRCSPMKGHSHVYWYRQLPEEGLKFMVYLQKENIIDESGMPKERFSAEFPKEGPSILRIQQVVRGDSAAYFCASSPGTGYRGYTFGSGTRLTVV.

The chain couples TRBV2 to TRBJ2-1; 9 positions match TRBD1. Losses at the gene ends were 6 bases for V and 8 bases for J; bases not matched to a gene: 8. The CDR3 runs 14 residues. Looked up from germline, CDR1 is SNHLY and CDR2 is FYNNEI. Here the CDR3 reads CASRTGTGIYEQFF. The CDR3 DNA is TGTGCCAGCAGAACCGGGACAGGGATATATGAGCAGTTCTTC.

This rearrangement joins TRBV29-1 to TRBJ2-5, with D unclear. This CDR3 region has 12 residues. Trimming removed 4 bases from V and 7 bases from J, with 13 bases in between. Per germline, CDR1 SQVTM and CDR2 ANQGSEA. The CDR3 spells CSVVPQTGTQYF. CDR3 bases: TGCAGCGTTGTTCCCCAGACTGGGACCCAGTACTTC.

This chain joins TRBV4-1 and TRBJ2-7; D is undetermined. Germline loops: CDR1 MGHRA, CDR2 YSYEKL. The V end lost 4 bases, the J end lost 2 bases, and 15 bases lay between the germline ends. The CDR3 has 15 amino acids. This chain's CDR3 is CASSLMPMNPYEQYF. The CDR3 bases are TGCGCCAGCAGCCTGATGCCGATGAACCCCTACGAGCAGTACTTC.